The clone carrying this T cell receptor beta chain showed up many times. The sample belongs to a study of regulatory T cells in long-lasting Graves disease. Library construction for TCR beta used iRepertoire HTBI primers and Arm-PCR of CDR3 regions. Using its own MiXCR run on the multiplex PCR reads, TCRdb lists one record per CDR3 protein. The sample lists approximately 400,000 distinct CDR3 sequences; over 14% were seen once. Regarding time point: newly diagnosed GD, antithyroid drugs for less than 3 months. From PBMCs, RNA was extracted and then used to make the TCR library. Trimming removed 7 bases from V and 5 bases from J, with 12 bases in between. The length of the CDR3 is 12 residues. Per the germline V gene, CDR1 is MNHNS and CDR2 is SASEGT. These data also formed part of another study, on T cells in Graves' hyperthyroidism and ophthalmopathy.

This receptor was taken from a woman aged 40 to 50 with Graves disease. The genes are TRBV6-1 and TRBJ2-7; D is unresolved. This material consisted of peripheral blood mononuclear cells (PBMCs), taken at new diagnosis, from a patient treated with antithyroid drugs. CDR3 DNA: TGTGCCAGCATGAACCCATGGGACGAGCAGTACTTC. Protein: CASMNPWDEQYF.